This T cell receptor beta chain derives from a study of T-cell reconstitution after alpha-beta-depleted transplantation in children. Study-wide results and caveats: Fresh T-cell production supplied most of the T-cell counts and diversity seen one year after transplant. Approximately two months post-transplant, alpha-beta T cells reportedly originated from several hundred expanded graft clones.

This clonotype turned up a few times. Its antigen is undetermined. The CDR3 loop spans 15 amino acids. Trimming removed 1 base from V and 7 bases from J, with 15 bases in between. Looked up from germline, CDR1 is SGHRS and CDR2 is YFSETQ. The authors prepared the TCRbeta library with unique molecular identifiers. MiXCR, run by TCRdb on the PCR reads, gives a single entry per CDR3 protein. The sample includes over 200,000 distinct CDR3 sequences, approximately 19% seen only once; the top ten take about 45%. The rearrangement links TRBV5-1 to TRBJ2-1; D possibly corresponds to TRBD2 (5 bases). This TCR derives from a male patient aged 2 to 10 who had a stem cell transplant for acute lymphoblastic leukemia, so the T cells may come from the graft donor. The sequenced sample was PBMCs, mostly from graft donor cells, obtained 360 days after TCRalphabeta/CD19-depleted stem cell transplant. The CDR3 sequence: CASSLQTNPGNEQFF. CDR3 sequence (DNA): TGCGCCAGCAGCTTGCAGACAAACCCGGGGAATGAGCAGTTCTTC. The full variable domain, completed using reference TRBV5-1 and TRBJ2-1, is KAGVTQTPRYLIKTRGQQVTLSCSPISGHRSVSWYQQTPGQGLQFLFEYFSETQRNKGNFPGRFSGRQFSNSRSEMNVSTLELGDSALYLCASSLQTNPGNEQFFGPGTRLTVL.